The 26 T cell receptor beta chains below come from one sample, sequenced in a study of somatic mutations in cytotoxic T cells in rheumatoid arthritis. The table came from immunoSEQ multiplex PCR; TCRdb's copy has only in-frame clones and leaves some out. The sample has just under 30,000 clones; about 88% are singletons. Source material: CD8+ T cells sorted from blood. These receptors were obtained from an adult with rheumatoid arthritis.

The chain links TRBV27 to TRBJ2-7, with D possibly TRBD1 on 6 matching bases. The germline gives CDR1 MNHEY, CDR2 SMNVEV (reference sequence). This CDR3 has 14 residues. The V end lost 2 bases, the J end lost 2 bases, and 10 bases lay between the germline ends. CDR3: CASSLTGSPYEQYF. In DNA, the CDR3 is TGTGCCAGCAGTTTAACAGGGAGCCCCTACGAGCAGTACTTC.

This chain uses TRBV11-2 with TRBJ2-1, with D possibly being TRBD1 or TRBD2 (5 bases each). The CDR3 has 11 amino acids. The V and J ends lost 4 bases and 12 bases respectively, with 10 bases between them. Germline V lookup: CDR1 SGHAT, CDR2 FQNNGV. CDR3 bases: TGTGCCAGCAGCTCGGGTGGGACGCAGTTCTTC. Translation gives CASSSGGTQFF.

This rearrangement joins TRBV7-6 to TRBJ2-5; possible D gene TRBD1, 5 bases. The V and J ends lost 2 bases and 5 bases respectively, with 15 bases between them. Germline loops: CDR1 SGHVS, CDR2 FNYEAQ. This CDR3 comprises 15 residues. The CDR3 protein is CASSLTGPRAETQYF. CDR3 bases: TGTGCCAGCAGCTTAACGGGCCCCAGGGCCGAGACCCAGTACTTC.

This chain connects TRBV10-2 to TRBJ2-2; 9 bases match TRBD1. The germline V gene encodes CDR1 WSHSY and CDR2 SAAADI. Trimming at V came to 3 bases and at J to 5 bases, leaving 10 bases not matched to a gene. This CDR3 spans 17 amino acids. CDR3 protein: CASSDPGTGSATGELFF. CDR3 DNA sequence: TGCGCCAGCAGTGACCCCGGGACAGGGTCTGCGACCGGGGAGCTGTTTTTT.

The V and J genes are TRBV9 and TRBJ2-3, with a possible D match to TRBD2 (5 bases). V was cut by 4 bases and J by 0 bases, with 15 bases left in between. The CDR3 consists of 16 residues. Germline V gives CDR1 SGDLS, CDR2 YYNGEE. CDR3 sequence reads: CASSPPFGESTDTQYF. CDR3 bases: TGTGCCAGCAGCCCCCCGTTCGGGGAAAGCACAGATACGCAGTATTTT.

As DNA, the CDR3 is TGCGCCAGCAGCGAGGGGTTAAGCGCTTTCTTT. The encoded protein is CASSEGLSAFF. V usage is TRBV4-1 and J usage is TRBJ1-1, with D possibly matching TRBD1 (5 bases). The CDR3 loop spans 11 amino acids. The V end lost 5 bases, the J end lost 11 bases, and 12 bases lay between the germline ends. CDR1 is MGHRA, CDR2 YSYEKL, per germline.

This chain joins TRBV10-1 and TRBJ2-5; possible D gene TRBD2, 6 bases. Trimming took 4 bases from V and 1 from J, leaving 10 bases between them. Germline V gives CDR1 WNHNN, CDR2 SYGVQD (reference sequence). This CDR3 has 14 residues. CDR3 nucleotide sequence: TGCGCCAGCAGTGGGGGGAGGTTCCAAGAGACCCAGTACTTC. This translates into CASSGGRFQETQYF.

The chain couples TRBV7-2 to TRBJ2-3; TRBD2 agrees at 9 bases. V trimming: 6 bases; J trimming: 2 bases; junction bases outside the gene matches: 9. The CDR3 runs 16 residues. Germline CDR1 SGHTA, CDR2 FQGNSA. CDR3 in DNA: TGTGCCAGCAGTCTAGTGGGACTAGCCTTCACAGATACGCAGTATTTT. Translated, it gives CASSLVGLAFTDTQYF. Variable domain in full (rest from reference TRBV7-2 and TRBJ2-3): GAGVSQSPSNKVTEKGKDVELRCDPISGHTALYWYRQSLGQGLEFLIYFQGNSAPDKSGLPSDRFSAERTGGSVSTLTIQRTQQEDSAVYLCASSLVGLAFTDTQYFGPGTRLTVL.

The CDR3 DNA reads as TGTGCCAGCAGCTCCGGACTCTCCTACGAGCAGTACTTC. Translating gives CASSSGLSYEQYF. J is TRBJ2-7 and V is TRBV7-2; weak D call: TRBD2 (5 bases). V gave up 4 bases and J gave up 0 bases, with 7 bases separating them. This CDR3 contains 13 residues. Germline CDR1 SGHTA, CDR2 FQGNSA.

In DNA form, the CDR3 reads TGTGCCAGTACCACAGGGACAGGGGTTTTCACCGGGGAGCTGTTTTTT. This sequence encodes CASTTGTGVFTGELFF. This chain joins TRBV19 and TRBJ2-2; 10 nucleotides agree with TRBD1. CDR1 and CDR2 from the germline V gene are LNHDA and SQIVND (reference sequence). V dropped 7 bases and J dropped 4; count of bases not matched to a gene: 9. This CDR3 spans 16 amino acids.

The chain carries TRBV7-9 and TRBJ2-1; 9 nucleotides match TRBD2. CDR1 is SEHNR, CDR2 FQNEAQ, per germline (reference sequence). V lost 4 bases to trimming and J lost 8 bases; unmatched junction nucleotides: 9. The CDR3 loop spans 15 amino acids. CDR3 sequence reads: CASSSLERGVYEQFF. CDR3 in DNA: TGTGCCAGCAGCTCCTTGGAGCGGGGGGTTTATGAGCAGTTCTTC.

V is TRBV9 and J is TRBJ2-7, with D possibly matching TRBD2 (5 bases). Trimming left V 3 bases short and J 0 bases short, with 13 bases between. CDR1 is SGDLS, CDR2 YYNGEE, per germline. The length of the CDR3 is 15 residues. The CDR3 DNA sequence: TGTGCCAGCAGCGCCCCTGGCGGAGGCTCCTACGAGCAGTACTTC. Protein sequence: CASSAPGGGSYEQYF.

The chain joins TRBV4-3 to TRBJ2-6, with 8 bases identical to TRBD2. V dropped 0 bases and J dropped 0; count of bases not matched to a gene: 7. CDR1 and CDR2 from the germline V gene are LGHNA and YSLEER. The CDR3 length is 19 residues. The CDR3 DNA reads as TGCGCCAGCAGCCAAGAGCCAGCGGGGGCCCTCTCTGGGGCCAACGTCCTGACTTTC. Protein: CASSQEPAGALSGANVLTF.

The J gene is TRBJ2-1, the V gene TRBV6-5; 9 bases map to TRBD1. The CDR3 totals 13 residues. The germline gives CDR1 MNHEY, CDR2 SVGAGI. The V segment lost 6 bases and the J segment 9 bases; nucleotides outside the gene matches: 6. CDR3 residues: CASRRDRESEQFF. DNA for the CDR3: TGTGCCAGCAGAAGGGACAGGGAAAGTGAGCAGTTCTTC.

The chain carries TRBV7-9 and TRBJ2-2; D is possibly TRBD2 (5 bases). From germline, CDR1 is SEHNR and CDR2 FQNEAQ (reference sequence). The CDR3 has 15 amino acids. V lost 3 bases, J lost 5 bases, and 13 bases lay in between. The CDR3 DNA is TGTGCCAGCAGCTTTAGTCCCCGAGGGACCGGGGAGCTGTTTTTT. It codes for CASSFSPRGTGELFF.

V and J are TRBV27 and TRBJ2-7; D is unclear. Trimming took 4 bases from V and 2 from J, leaving 9 bases between them. CDR1 is MNHEY and CDR2 is SMNVEV in the germline V gene (reference sequence). The CDR3 spans 13 residues. This CDR3 is CASSYKEPYEQYF. CDR3 coding DNA: TGTGCCAGCAGTTACAAGGAACCCTACGAGCAGTACTTC.

The chain employs TRBV4-1 and TRBJ2-1, with 7 bases fitting TRBD2. Germline V gene lookup returns CDR1 MGHRA and CDR2 YSYEKL. V was pared by 4 bases and J by 4 bases, with 4 bases of the junction left unmatched. The CDR3 consists of 14 residues. The CDR3 nucleotides read TGCGCCAGCAGCCGCACTAGCGAATACAATGAGCAGTTCTTC. Protein: CASSRTSEYNEQFF.

This clone has only one observation. This chain connects TRBV4-1 to TRBJ1-1, with D maybe TRBD1 (6 bases). V lost 0 bases to trimming and J lost 1 base, with 12 bases between them. Per germline, CDR1 MGHRA and CDR2 YSYEKL. The CDR3 is 16 residues long. The CDR3 DNA follows: TGCGCCAGCAGCCAAGAACGGGCAGGGGCGAACACTGAAGCTTTCTTT. The encoded protein is CASSQERAGANTEAFF.

J is TRBJ1-1 and V is TRBV28; D is possibly TRBD1 (5 bases). The ends were cut back, 3 bases at V and 11 bases at J, with 16 bases in the middle. The length of the CDR3 is 13 residues. Germline loops: CDR1 MDHEN, CDR2 SYDVKM. The CDR3 is CASSFIVRGEAFF. The CDR3 nucleotides are TGTGCCAGCAGTTTCATCGTCCGGGGGGAGGCTTTCTTT.

The V gene is TRBV9, the J gene TRBJ2-3; no clear D gene. The length of the CDR3 is 14 residues. Between the trimmed V and J ends, which lost 0 bases and 2 bases, there was a span of 7 bases. In germline, CDR1 is SGDLS, CDR2 YYNGEE. The DNA of the CDR3 is TGTGCCAGCAGCGTAGCCCGTTCCACAGATACGCAGTATTTT. Protein product: CASSVARSTDTQYF.

V gene TRBV4-1 combines with J gene TRBJ2-7, with TRBD2 identical over 8 bases. The germline CDR1 and CDR2 sequences are MGHRA and YSYEKL. CDR3 length: 16 residues. V trimming: 1 base; J trimming: 3 bases; junction bases outside the gene matches: 8. CDR3 sequence: CASSQALAGIVYEQYF. The CDR3 DNA reads TGCGCCAGCAGCCAAGCTCTAGCGGGTATCGTCTACGAGCAGTACTTC.

V usage is TRBV11-2 and J usage is TRBJ2-1; 9 bases align to TRBD2. The CDR3 sequence is 15 residues long. The germline V gene encodes CDR1 SGHAT and CDR2 FQNNGV. The V segment lost 3 bases and the J segment 0 bases; nucleotides outside the gene matches: 0. The CDR3 region has the DNA TGTGCCAGCAGCTTTAGCGGGAGCTCCTACAATGAGCAGTTCTTC. This sequence encodes CASSFSGSSYNEQFF.

The chain combines TRBV11-2 with TRBJ2-3, with a tentative D call TRBD2 (6 bases). The CDR3 length is 14 residues. CDR1 and CDR2 (germline): SGHAT, FQNNGV. V was shortened by 3 bases and J by 4 bases, with 11 bases between the two germline ends. Here the CDR3 reads CASSLEGWSDTQYF. The DNA of the CDR3 is TGTGCCAGCAGCTTGGAGGGTTGGTCAGATACGCAGTATTTT.

The genes are TRBV27 and TRBJ2-3, with D possibly being TRBD1 or TRBD2 (5 bases each). The CDR3 consists of 15 residues. Trimming took 2 bases from V and 3 from J, leaving 12 bases between them. The germline gives CDR1 MNHEY, CDR2 SMNVEV (reference sequence). CDR3 coding DNA: TGTGCCAGCAGTTTAGGGGGAGAGGGTACAGATACGCAGTATTTT. Translated: CASSLGGEGTDTQYF.

This clone was seen more than once but under ten times. The V gene is TRBV19, the J gene TRBJ1-2; tentatively, D is TRBD1 (5 bases). This CDR3 is built from 13 residues. CDR1 is LNHDA, CDR2 SQIVND, per germline (reference sequence). Trimming removed 5 bases at V and 2 bases at J, with 9 bases between. The CDR3 here is CASSEQANYGYTF. As DNA, the CDR3 is TGTGCCAGTAGTGAACAGGCGAACTATGGCTACACCTTC.

The V call is TRBV6-6, the J call TRBJ2-3; TRBD2 matches 14 bases. Germline loops: CDR1 MNHNY, CDR2 SVGAGI (reference sequence). V trimming: 5 bases; J trimming: 1 base; junction bases outside the gene matches: 2. The CDR3 is 16 amino acids. The CDR3 DNA is TGTGCCAGCAGTCTGGGACTAGCGGGAGGCACAGATACGCAGTATTTT. Its protein product is CASSLGLAGGTDTQYF.